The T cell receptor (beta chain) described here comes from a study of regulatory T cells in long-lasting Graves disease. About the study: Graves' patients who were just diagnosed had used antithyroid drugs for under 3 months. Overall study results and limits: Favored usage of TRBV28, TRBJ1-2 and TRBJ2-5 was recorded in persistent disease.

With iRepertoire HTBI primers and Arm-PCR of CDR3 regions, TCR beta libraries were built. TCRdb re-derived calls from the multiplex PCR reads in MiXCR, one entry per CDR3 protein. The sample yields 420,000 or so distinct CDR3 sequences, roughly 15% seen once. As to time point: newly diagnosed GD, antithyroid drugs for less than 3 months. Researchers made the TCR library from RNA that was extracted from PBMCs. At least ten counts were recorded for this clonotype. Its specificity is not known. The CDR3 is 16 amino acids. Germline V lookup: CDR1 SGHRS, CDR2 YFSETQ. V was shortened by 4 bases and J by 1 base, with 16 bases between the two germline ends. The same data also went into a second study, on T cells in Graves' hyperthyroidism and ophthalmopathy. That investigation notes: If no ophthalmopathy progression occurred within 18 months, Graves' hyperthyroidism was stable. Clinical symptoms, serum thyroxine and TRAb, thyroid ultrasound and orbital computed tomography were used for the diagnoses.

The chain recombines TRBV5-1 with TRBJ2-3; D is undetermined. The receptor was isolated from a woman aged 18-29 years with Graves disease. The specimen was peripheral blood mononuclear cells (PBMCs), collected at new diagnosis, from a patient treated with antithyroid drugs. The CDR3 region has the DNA TGCGCCAGCAGCAGCCCCTCAGGCGGCGGCACAGATACGCAGTATTTT. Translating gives CASSSPSGGGTDTQYF.